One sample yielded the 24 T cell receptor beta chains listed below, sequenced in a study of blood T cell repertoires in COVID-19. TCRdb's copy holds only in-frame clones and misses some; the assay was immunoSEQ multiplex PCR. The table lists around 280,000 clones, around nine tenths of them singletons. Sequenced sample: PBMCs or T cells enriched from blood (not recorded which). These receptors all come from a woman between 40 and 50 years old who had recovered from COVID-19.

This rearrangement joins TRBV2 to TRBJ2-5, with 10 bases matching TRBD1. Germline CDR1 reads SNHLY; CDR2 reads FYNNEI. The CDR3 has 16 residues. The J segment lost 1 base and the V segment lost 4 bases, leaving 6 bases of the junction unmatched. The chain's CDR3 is CASSGFGTGAQETQYF. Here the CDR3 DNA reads TGTGCCAGCAGTGGCTTCGGGACAGGGGCCCAAGAGACCCAGTACTTC.

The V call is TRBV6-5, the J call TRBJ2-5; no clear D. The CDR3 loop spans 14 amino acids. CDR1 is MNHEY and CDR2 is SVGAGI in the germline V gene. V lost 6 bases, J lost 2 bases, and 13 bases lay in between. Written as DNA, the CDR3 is TGTGCCAGCAGACCCGCCTGGGCTCAAGAGACCCAGTACTTC. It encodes CASRPAWAQETQYF.

The CDR3 nucleotides are TGTGCCAGCAGCTTAAATACGGAGCAGCCCCAGCATTTT. Protein sequence: CASSLNTEQPQHF. The V call is TRBV7-9, the J call TRBJ1-5; D not resolved. Germline V gene sequence: CDR1 SEHNR, CDR2 FQNEAQ (reference sequence). CDR3 length: 13 residues. Trimming took 2 bases from V and 7 from J, leaving 9 bases between them.

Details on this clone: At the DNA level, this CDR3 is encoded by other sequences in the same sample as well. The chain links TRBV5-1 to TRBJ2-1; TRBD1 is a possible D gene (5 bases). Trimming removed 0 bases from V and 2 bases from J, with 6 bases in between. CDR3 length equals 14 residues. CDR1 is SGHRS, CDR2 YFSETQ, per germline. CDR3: CASSLGQTYNEQFF. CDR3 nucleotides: TGCGCCAGCAGCTTGGGACAGACCTACAATGAGCAGTTCTTC.

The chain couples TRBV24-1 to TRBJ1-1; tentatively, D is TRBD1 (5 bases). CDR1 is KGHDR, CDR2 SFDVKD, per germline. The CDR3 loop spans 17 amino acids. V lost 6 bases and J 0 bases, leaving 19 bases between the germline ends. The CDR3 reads CATSNKGPPTLNTEAFF. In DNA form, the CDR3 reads TGTGCCACCAGTAACAAGGGGCCACCTACTCTGAACACTGAAGCTTTCTTT.

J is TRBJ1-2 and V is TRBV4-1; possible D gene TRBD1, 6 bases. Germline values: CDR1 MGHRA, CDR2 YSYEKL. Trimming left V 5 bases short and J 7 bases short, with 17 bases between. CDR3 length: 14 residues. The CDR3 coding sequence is TGCGCCAGCAGCTTACTGGGGGGGGCTAGTGGCTACACCTTC. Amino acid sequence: CASSLLGGASGYTF.

In DNA form, the CDR3 reads TGTGCCAGCAGCTTAACACGGGGAAACCAAGAGACCCAGTACTTC. Amino acid sequence: CASSLTRGNQETQYF. V is TRBV7-6 and J is TRBJ2-5; possible D gene TRBD2, 5 bases. V was cut by 2 bases and J by 0 bases, with 10 bases left in between. Germline loops: CDR1 SGHVS, CDR2 FNYEAQ. The CDR3 covers 15 residues.

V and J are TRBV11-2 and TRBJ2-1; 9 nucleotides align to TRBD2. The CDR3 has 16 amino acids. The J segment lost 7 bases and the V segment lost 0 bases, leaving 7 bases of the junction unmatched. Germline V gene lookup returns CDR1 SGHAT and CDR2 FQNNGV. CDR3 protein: CASSLDQRLAGNEQFF. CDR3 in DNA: TGTGCCAGCAGCTTAGATCAGCGTCTAGCGGGAAATGAGCAGTTCTTC.

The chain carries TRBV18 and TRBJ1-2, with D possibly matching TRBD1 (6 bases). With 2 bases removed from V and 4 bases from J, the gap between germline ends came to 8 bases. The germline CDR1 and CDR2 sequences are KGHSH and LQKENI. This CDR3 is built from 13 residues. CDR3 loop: CASSPEGVYGYTF. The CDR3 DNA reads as TGTGCCAGCTCACCAGAGGGGGTCTATGGCTACACCTTC.

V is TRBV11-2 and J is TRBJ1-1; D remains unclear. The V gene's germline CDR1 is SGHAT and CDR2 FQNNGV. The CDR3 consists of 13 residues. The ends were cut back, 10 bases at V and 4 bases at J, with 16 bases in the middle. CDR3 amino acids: CATGRGGFTEAFF. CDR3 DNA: TGTGCCACTGGCCGGGGAGGGTTCACTGAAGCTTTCTTT.

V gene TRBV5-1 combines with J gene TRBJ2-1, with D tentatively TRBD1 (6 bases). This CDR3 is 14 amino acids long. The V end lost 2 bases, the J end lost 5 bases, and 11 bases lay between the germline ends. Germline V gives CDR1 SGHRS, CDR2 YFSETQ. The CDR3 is CASSLYREDNEQFF. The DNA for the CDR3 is TGCGCCAGCAGCTTATACAGGGAAGACAATGAGCAGTTCTTC.

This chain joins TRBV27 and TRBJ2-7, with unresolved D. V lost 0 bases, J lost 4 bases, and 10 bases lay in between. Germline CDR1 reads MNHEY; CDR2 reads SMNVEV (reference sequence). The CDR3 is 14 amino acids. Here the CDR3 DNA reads TGTGCCAGCAGTTTATCCCCGCCCGGTTACGAGCAGTACTTC. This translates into CASSLSPPGYEQYF.

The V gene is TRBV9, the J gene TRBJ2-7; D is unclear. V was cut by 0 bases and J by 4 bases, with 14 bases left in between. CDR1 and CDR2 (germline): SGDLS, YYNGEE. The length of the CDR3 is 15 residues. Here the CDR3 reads CASSVADLGGYEQYF. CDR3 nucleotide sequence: TGTGCCAGCAGCGTAGCCGACTTGGGTGGTTACGAGCAGTACTTC.

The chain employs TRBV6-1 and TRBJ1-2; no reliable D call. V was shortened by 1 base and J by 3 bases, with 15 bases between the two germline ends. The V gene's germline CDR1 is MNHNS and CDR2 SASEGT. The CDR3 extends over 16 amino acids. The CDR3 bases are TGTGCCAGCAGTGAAGTTAGCGGGTCGTTCTACTATGGCTACACCTTC. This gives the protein CASSEVSGSFYYGYTF.

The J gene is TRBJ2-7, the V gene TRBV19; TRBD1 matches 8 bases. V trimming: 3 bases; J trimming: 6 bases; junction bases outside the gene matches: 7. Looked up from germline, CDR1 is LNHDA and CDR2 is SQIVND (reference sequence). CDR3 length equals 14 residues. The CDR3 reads CASSISGQGSEQYF. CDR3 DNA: TGTGCCAGTAGTATTTCCGGACAGGGATCCGAGCAGTACTTC.

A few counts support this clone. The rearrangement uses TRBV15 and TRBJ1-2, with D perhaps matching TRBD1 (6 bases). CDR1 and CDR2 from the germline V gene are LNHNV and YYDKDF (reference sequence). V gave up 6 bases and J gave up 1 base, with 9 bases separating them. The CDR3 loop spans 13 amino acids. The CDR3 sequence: CATSRDNNYGYTF. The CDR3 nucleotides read TGTGCCACCAGTCGGGACAATAACTATGGCTACACCTTC.

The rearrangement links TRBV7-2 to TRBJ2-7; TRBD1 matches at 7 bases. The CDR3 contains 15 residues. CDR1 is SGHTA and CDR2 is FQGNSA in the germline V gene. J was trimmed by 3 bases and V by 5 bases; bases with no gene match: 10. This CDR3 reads CASSPQGVLSYEQYF. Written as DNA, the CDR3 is TGTGCCAGCAGCCCTCAGGGGGTGCTTAGCTACGAGCAGTACTTC.

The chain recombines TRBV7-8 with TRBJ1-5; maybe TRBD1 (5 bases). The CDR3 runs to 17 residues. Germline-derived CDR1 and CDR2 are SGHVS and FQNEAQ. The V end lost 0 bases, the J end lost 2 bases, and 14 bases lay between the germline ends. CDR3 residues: CASSLAQTAGGNQPQHF. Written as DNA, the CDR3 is TGTGCCAGCAGCTTAGCGCAGACAGCCGGAGGCAATCAGCCCCAGCATTTT.

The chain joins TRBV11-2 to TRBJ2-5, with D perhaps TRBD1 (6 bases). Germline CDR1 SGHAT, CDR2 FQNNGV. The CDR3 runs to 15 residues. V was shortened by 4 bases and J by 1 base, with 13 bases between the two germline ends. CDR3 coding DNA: TGTGCCAGCAGCTCCATACAGGGTCGCCAAGAGACCCAGTACTTC. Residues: CASSSIQGRQETQYF.

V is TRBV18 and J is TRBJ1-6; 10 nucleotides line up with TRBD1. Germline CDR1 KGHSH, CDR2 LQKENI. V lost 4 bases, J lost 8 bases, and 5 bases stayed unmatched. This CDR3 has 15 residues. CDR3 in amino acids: CASSHRTGGDSPLHF. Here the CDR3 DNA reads TGTGCCAGCTCACACCGGACAGGGGGGGATTCACCCCTCCACTTT.

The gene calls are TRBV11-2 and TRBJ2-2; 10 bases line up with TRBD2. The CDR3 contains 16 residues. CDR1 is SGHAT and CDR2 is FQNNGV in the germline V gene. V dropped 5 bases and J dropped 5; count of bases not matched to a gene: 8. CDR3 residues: CASSPGIAGGTGELFF. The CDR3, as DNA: TGTGCCAGCAGCCCTGGGATAGCGGGAGGTACCGGGGAGCTGTTTTTT.

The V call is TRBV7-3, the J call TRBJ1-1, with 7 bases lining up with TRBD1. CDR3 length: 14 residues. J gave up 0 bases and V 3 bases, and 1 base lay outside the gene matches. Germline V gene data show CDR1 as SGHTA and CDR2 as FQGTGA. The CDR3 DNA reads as TGTGCCAGCAGCTTGGGACAGATGAACACTGAAGCTTTCTTT. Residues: CASSLGQMNTEAFF.

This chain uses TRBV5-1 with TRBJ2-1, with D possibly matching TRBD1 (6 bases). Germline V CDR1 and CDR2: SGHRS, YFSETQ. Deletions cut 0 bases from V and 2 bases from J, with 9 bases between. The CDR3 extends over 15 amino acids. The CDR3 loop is CASSLEGGAYNEQFF. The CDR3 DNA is TGCGCCAGCAGCTTGGAAGGGGGTGCCTACAATGAGCAGTTCTTC.

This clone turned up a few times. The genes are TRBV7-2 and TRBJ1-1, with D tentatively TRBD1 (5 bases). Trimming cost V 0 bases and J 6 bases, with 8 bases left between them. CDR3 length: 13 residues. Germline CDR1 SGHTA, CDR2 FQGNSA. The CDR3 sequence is CASSLAQGAEAFF. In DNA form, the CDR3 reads TGTGCCAGCAGCTTAGCGCAAGGGGCTGAAGCTTTCTTT.